This TCR beta chain was found in a study of neurological immune-mediated disorders. There are 15 residues in the CDR3. With 10-nucleotide random UMIs included, cDNA was synthesized by 5'RACE. The authors obtained over 200 million TCR-beta sequences from 15-18 subjects per sequencing run. TCRdb reprocessed the 5' RACE reads with MiXCR, giving one entry per CDR3 protein. Among tens of thousands of distinct CDR3 sequences, roughly 2.6% were seen once, and the ten largest hold 0.9% to 1.4%. This clonotype was picked up many times. 2 million PBMCs stored at -80 C were the source of the unsorted libraries. The sample was PBMCs. V is TRBV21-1 and J is TRBJ2-6. TRBV21-1 is noted as a pseudogene. The TCR comes from a woman aged 30 to 39 with multiple sclerosis. CDR3 amino acids: CASSNTHSGANVLTF. Here the CDR3 DNA reads TGTGCCAGCAGCAACACCCATTCTGGGGCCAACGTCCTGACTTTC.